This paragraph reports one T cell receptor beta chain. These data belong to a study of blood T cell repertoires in COVID-19. Study-wide background: Spain, Italy and the United States supplied samples that represented acute and convalescent COVID-19.

Germline V gene sequence: CDR1 SNHLY, CDR2 FYNNEI. Unmatched junction bases numbered 8, after V lost 6 bases and J lost 2 bases. The CDR3 is 15 residues long. This table comes from immunoSEQ multiplex PCR, and its TCRdb copy is limited to in-frame clones, with some not included. The sample has 250,000 or so clones, around 82% seen once. J is TRBJ2-3 and V is TRBV2, with TRBD1 identical over 7 bases. The specimen was peripheral blood. The TCR originated in a woman in her 70s with acute or convalescent COVID-19. CDR3 sequence: CASSRQGLNTDTQYF. As DNA, the CDR3 is TGTGCCAGCAGCCGACAGGGCCTGAACACAGATACGCAGTATTTT.